These 9 T cell receptor beta chains were all obtained from the same sample, sequenced in a study of early T cells in non-severe SARS-CoV-2 infection. TCRdb re-called the 5' RACE reads through MiXCR, storing one row per CDR3 protein. The sample holds fewer than 85,000 distinct CDR3 sequences, around 15% seen once. Sequences were derived from whole blood, sampled at baseline. These receptors originate from an adult who was a healthcare worker with PCR-confirmed SARS-CoV-2 infection or an uninfected control (not recorded which).

There are a few counts of this clonotype. V usage is TRBV4-2 and J usage is TRBJ2-2, with D unclear. V was pared by 2 bases and J by 2 bases, with 6 bases between. This CDR3 spans 14 amino acids. CDR1 is LGHNA, CDR2 YNFKEQ, per germline. This CDR3 is CASSQRDNTGELFF. The CDR3 nucleotides read TGTGCCAGCAGCCAAAGGGATAACACCGGGGAGCTGTTTTTT.

This clonotype was recorded a few times. The rearrangement links TRBV3-1 to TRBJ2-2; D is ambiguous. The germline gives CDR1 LGHDT, CDR2 YNNKEL (reference sequence). V was trimmed by 2 bases and J by 6 bases, leaving 4 bases between them. There are 12 residues in the CDR3. CDR3 protein: CASSQFPGELFF. The DNA for the CDR3 is TGTGCCAGCAGCCAATTCCCCGGGGAGCTGTTTTTT.

This clonotype was observed many times. The V gene is TRBV13, the J gene TRBJ1-6; 9 bases agree with TRBD1. V trimming: 0 bases; J trimming: 9 bases; junction bases outside the gene matches: 0. Germline assignment: CDR1 PRHDT and CDR2 FYEKMQ (reference sequence). The CDR3 sequence is 14 residues long. The CDR3: CASSLGQGASPLHF. Here the CDR3 DNA reads TGTGCCAGCAGCTTAGGACAGGGGGCTTCACCCCTCCACTTT.

This clonotype was seen only a few times. The rearrangement links TRBV16 to TRBJ1-1, with TRBD1 matching 10 bases. Germline V gives CDR1 KGHSY, CDR2 FQNENV. The CDR3 is 13 amino acids. The CDR3 is CGAGGQGLKEAFF. The CDR3 DNA reads TGTGGAGCAGGGGGACAGGGGCTAAAGGAGGCTTTCTTT.

There are many counts of this clonotype. The chain carries TRBV27 and TRBJ2-2; no clear D. CDR1 and CDR2 (germline): MNHEY, SMNVEV (reference sequence). This CDR3 comprises 14 residues. V was clipped by 5 bases and J by 2 bases, with 9 bases between them. Here the CDR3 reads CASSTQVNTGELFF. CDR3 sequence (DNA): TGTGCCAGCAGTACCCAGGTTAACACCGGGGAGCTGTTTTTT.

CDR3: CASSYSAIVDEQYF. The CDR3 bases are TGTGCCAGCAGTTACTCGGCAATAGTCGACGAGCAGTACTTC. The V gene is TRBV6-2 or TRBV6-3, the J gene TRBJ2-7; no reliable D call. V gave up 0 bases and J gave up 5 bases, with 11 bases separating them. This CDR3 has 14 residues. Per the germline V gene, CDR1 is MNHEY and CDR2 is SVGEGT.

This clonotype came up a few times. The chain joins TRBV20-1 to TRBJ2-1; 8 bases match TRBD2. Germline CDR1 and CDR2: DFQATT and SNEGSKA (reference sequence). V lost 3 bases and J lost 5; bases outside the gene matches: 6. The CDR3 is 14 residues long. The CDR3 bases are TGCAGTGCTAGTTCCGGGACTAGGGACAATGAGCAGTTCTTC. Translation gives CSASSGTRDNEQFF.

This chain connects TRBV5-1 to TRBJ2-7; D unclear. The length of the CDR3 is 13 residues. CDR1 is SGHRS, CDR2 YFSETQ, per germline. V was cut by 2 bases and J by 5 bases, with 11 bases left in between. CDR3 sequence reads: CASSFPQSDEQYF. In DNA, the CDR3 is TGCGCCAGCAGCTTCCCCCAAAGCGACGAGCAGTACTTC.

This clonotype was observed many times. The chain has TRBV12-3 or TRBV12-4 and TRBJ2-1; the D gene is possibly TRBD1 (5 bases). With 5 bases removed from V and 5 bases from J, the gap between germline ends came to 19 bases. The CDR3 is 16 amino acids. The CDR3 DNA follows: TGTGCCAGCAGTCCCCCATGGGGCGGTATTAACAATGAGCAGTTCTTC. It is translated as CASSPPWGGINNEQFF.